This TCR beta chain was obtained from a study of graft-versus-host responses after intestinal transplantation. Profiled with immunoSEQ multiplex PCR; TCRdb holds only in-frame clones, not every one. The sample yields over 70,000 clones, around four fifths seen once. This clone was seen a single time. The antigen is not known. This specimen consisted of unstimulated CD8+ T cells sorted from spleen or lymph node cells, obtained before intestinal transplant. The sequence derives from a human donor who received an intestinal transplant.

CDR3 amino acids: CATSGGRHTEAFF. CDR3 DNA sequence: TGTGCCACCAGCGGCGGACGGCACACTGAAGCTTTCTTT. The V call is TRBV15, the J call TRBJ1-1; no reliable D call. Per the germline V gene, CDR1 is LNHNV and CDR2 is YYDKDF (reference sequence). V was trimmed by 5 bases and J by 3 bases, leaving 10 bases between them. The CDR3 extends over 13 amino acids.